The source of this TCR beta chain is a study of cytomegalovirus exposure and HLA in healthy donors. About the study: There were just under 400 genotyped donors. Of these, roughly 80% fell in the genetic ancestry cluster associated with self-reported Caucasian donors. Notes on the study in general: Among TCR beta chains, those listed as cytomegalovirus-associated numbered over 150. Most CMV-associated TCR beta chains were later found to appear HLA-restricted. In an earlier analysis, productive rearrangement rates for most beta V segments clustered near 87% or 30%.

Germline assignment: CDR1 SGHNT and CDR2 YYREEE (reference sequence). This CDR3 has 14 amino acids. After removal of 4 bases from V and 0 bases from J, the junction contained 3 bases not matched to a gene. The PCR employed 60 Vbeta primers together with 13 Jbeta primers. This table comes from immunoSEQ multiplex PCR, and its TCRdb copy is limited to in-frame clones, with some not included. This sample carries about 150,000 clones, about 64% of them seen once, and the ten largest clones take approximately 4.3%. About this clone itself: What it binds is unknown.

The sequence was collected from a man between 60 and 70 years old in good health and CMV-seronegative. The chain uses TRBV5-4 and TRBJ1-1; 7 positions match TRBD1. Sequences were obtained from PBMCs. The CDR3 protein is CASSEGTVNTEAFF. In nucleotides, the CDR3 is TGTGCCAGCAGCGAGGGGACAGTGAACACTGAAGCTTTCTTT. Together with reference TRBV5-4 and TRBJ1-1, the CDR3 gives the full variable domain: ETGVTQSPTHLIKTRGQQVTLRCSSQSGHNTVSWYQQALGQGPQFIFQYYREEENGRGNFPPRFSGLQFPNYSSELNVNALELDDSALYLCASSEGTVNTEAFFGQGTRLTVV.